This TCR beta chain was recovered during a study of T cells after yellow fever vaccination. The CDR3 loop spans 13 amino acids. In germline, CDR1 is SGHTA, CDR2 FQGNSA. Deletions cut 4 bases from V and 7 bases from J, with 13 bases between. With regard to this clonotype: Its target is unknown.

Regarding the study as a whole: The secondary response showed a weaker magnitude and a faster peak, day 5 versus 15. High-abundance clonotypes from the bulk population could contaminate FACS-sorted repertoires. After the booster, over 95% of CD4 and roughly nine tenths of CD8 primary-response clones were re-detected.

UMIs were added to TCR cDNA along with a universal primer site when it was made by 5'RACE template switching. Using its own MiXCR run on the 5' RACE reads, TCRdb lists one record per CDR3 protein. Here the sample spans 170,000 or so distinct CDR3 sequences, approximately 6.2% being singletons. This receptor was obtained from a man aged 18 to 29 who received the YFV17D yellow fever vaccine. The sequencing here drew on CD4+ T cells sorted from PBMCs, taken on the day of the first yellow fever vaccination. The genes are TRBV7-2 and TRBJ2-5; D might be TRBD2 (6 bases). DNA for the CDR3: TGTGCCAGCAGCTCAAACCGGGGAGGGACCCAGTACTTC. It translates to CASSSNRGGTQYF.